Below, 19 T cell receptor beta chains from the same sample are listed, as sequenced in a study of blood T cell repertoires in COVID-19. Profiled with immunoSEQ multiplex PCR; TCRdb holds only in-frame clones, not every one. The sample holds about 170,000 clones, roughly 83% seen once. Sequenced: peripheral blood. The receptors were sampled from a woman aged 55-75 years with acute or convalescent COVID-19.

The chain recombines TRBV5-4 with TRBJ1-6, with 8 nucleotides matching TRBD1. The trim removed 3 bases at V and 7 bases at J, leaving 6 bases unmatched. Germline V gene data show CDR1 as SGHNT and CDR2 as YYREEE (reference sequence). CDR3 length equals 15 residues. The DNA of the CDR3 is TGTGCCAGCAGCTCCAGGGGGCCAGGGAATTCACCCCTCCACTTT. Protein product: CASSSRGPGNSPLHF.

V is TRBV7-2 and J is TRBJ2-7, with D tentatively TRBD1 (6 bases). Germline-derived CDR1 and CDR2 are SGHTA and FQGNSA. The CDR3 runs to 17 residues. Trimming left V 3 bases short and J 3 bases short, with 21 bases between. CDR3 nucleotide sequence: TGTGCCAGCAGCTTGATCGCTGTTGGGACATCGCTCTACGAGCAGTACTTC. Translated, it gives CASSLIAVGTSLYEQYF.

This chain uses TRBV5-4 with TRBJ2-5; 7 bases are a match to TRBD1. With V trimmed by 4 bases and J by 4 bases, 7 bases remained unmatched. From germline, CDR1 is SGHNT and CDR2 YYREEE (reference sequence). CDR3 length equals 14 residues. The CDR3 here is CASSTPRGSETQYF. CDR3 in DNA: TGTGCCAGCAGCACGCCCAGGGGGTCAGAGACCCAGTACTTC.

The sample holds one count of this clone. The chain couples TRBV9 to TRBJ2-6; 9 bases map to TRBD1. The CDR3 totals 18 residues. Germline values: CDR1 SGDLS, CDR2 YYNGEE. V lost 0 bases, J lost 4 bases, and 8 bases stayed unmatched. CDR3 sequence reads: CASSVATGGATGANVLTF. The CDR3 DNA reads as TGTGCCAGCAGCGTAGCTACAGGGGGCGCAACAGGGGCCAACGTCCTGACTTTC.

For this clone: One end of the junction is discordant with germline, which a read error may explain. The chain couples TRBV7-2 to TRBJ1-6, with 8 positions matching TRBD1. The CDR3 sequence is 17 residues long. From germline, CDR1 is SGHTA and CDR2 FQGNSA. In DNA form, the CDR3 reads TGTGCCAGCAGCTTACGCCAGGGGGCCTCCTATGATTCACCCCTCCACTTT. It codes for CASSLRQGASYDSPLHF.

This clone occurred a few times. The chain joins TRBV5-6 to TRBJ2-7; tentative D call: TRBD2 (5 bases). Trimming removed 3 bases at V and 2 bases at J, with 12 bases between. Germline V lookup: CDR1 SGHDT, CDR2 YYEEEE. CDR3 size: 14 residues. The CDR3 bases are TGTGCCAGCAGCTCTGGATTCGGGGCCTACGAGCAGTACTTC. Its translation: CASSSGFGAYEQYF.

This sequence joins TRBV7-2 and TRBJ1-2; 7 positions agree with TRBD1. The CDR3 spans 15 residues. CDR1 is SGHTA, CDR2 FQGNSA, per germline. V shed 5 bases and J 5 bases; nucleotides not matched to a gene: 11. The CDR3 DNA reads TGTGCCAGCAGCCCCCCTACAGGGGATCGGTATGGCTACACCTTC. The encoded protein is CASSPPTGDRYGYTF. Variable domain in full (rest from reference TRBV7-2 and TRBJ1-2): GAGVSQSPSNKVTEKGKDVELRCDPISGHTALYWYRQSLGQGLEFLIYFQGNSAPDKSGLPSDRFSAERTGGSVSTLTIQRTQQEDSAVYLCASSPPTGDRYGYTFGSGTRLTVV.

The chain employs TRBV3-1 (or the pseudogene TRBV3-2) and TRBJ1-2; D is unclear. Trimming took off 2 bases at V and 9 bases at J, with 16 bases between the two ends. Germline lookup yields CDR1 LGHDT and CDR2 YNNKEL (reference sequence). This CDR3 region has 14 residues. The CDR3 is CASSQNTPVESYTF. The DNA for the CDR3 is TGTGCCAGCAGCCAAAATACCCCCGTGGAGAGCTACACCTTC.

The gene calls are TRBV3-1 (or the pseudogene TRBV3-2) and TRBJ1-5; 9 nucleotides agree with TRBD1. V lost 8 bases to trimming and J lost 4 bases; unmatched junction nucleotides: 15. CDR1 and CDR2 from the germline V gene are LGHDT and YNNKEL (reference sequence). This CDR3 is 17 amino acids long. In DNA, the CDR3 is TGTGCCAGCGACCCCCGGGGGACAGGGCTTGGGAATCAGCCCCAGCATTTT. Protein: CASDPRGTGLGNQPQHF.

This clone has more than one count but fewer than ten. This chain links TRBV5-6 with TRBJ1-2; 7 bases line up with TRBD1. This CDR3 comprises 15 residues. Trimming at V came to 3 bases and at J to 3 bases, leaving 8 bases not matched to a gene. Germline CDR1 SGHDT, CDR2 YYEEEE. Here the CDR3 reads CASSWEQGIDYGYTF. CDR3 sequence (DNA): TGTGCCAGCAGCTGGGAACAGGGGATTGACTATGGCTACACCTTC.

This clone came up once. The rearrangement uses TRBV12-3 or TRBV12-4 and TRBJ1-2; D is unresolved. There are 13 residues in the CDR3. V lost 5 bases to trimming and J lost 5 bases, with 12 bases between them. In DNA, the CDR3 is TGTGCCAGCAGTCTCCGGGGTACGTATGGCTACACCTTC. It is translated as CASSLRGTYGYTF.

The V gene is TRBV6-2 or TRBV6-3, the J gene TRBJ1-1; D not resolved. The germline CDR1 and CDR2 sequences are MNHEY and SVGEGT. V was clipped by 3 bases and J by 7 bases, with 9 bases between them. The CDR3 covers 12 residues. CDR3 nucleotides: TGTGCCAGCAGTTATCGAGGGCGTGAAGCTTTCTTT. Protein: CASSYRGREAFF.

The chain combines TRBV19 with TRBJ1-5; D perhaps matches TRBD1 (6 bases). Germline V lookup: CDR1 LNHDA, CDR2 SQIVND (reference sequence). The CDR3 sequence is 16 residues long. V was shortened by 1 base and J by 0 bases, with 10 bases between the two germline ends. The CDR3, as DNA: TGTGCCAGTAGTATAGGAGGACAGTATAGCAATCAGCCCCAGCATTTT. Translating it yields CASSIGGQYSNQPQHF. Combining the CDR3 with reference TRBV19 and TRBJ1-5 gives the whole variable domain DGGITQSPKYLFRKEGQNVTLSCEQNLNHDAMYWYRQDPGQGLRLIYYSQIVNDFQKGDIAEGYSVSREKKESFPLTVTSAQKNPTAFYLCASSIGGQYSNQPQHFGDGTRLSIL.

V and J are TRBV6-2 or TRBV6-3 and TRBJ1-6; D gene ambiguous. Deletions cut 4 bases from V and 6 bases from J, with 10 bases between. Germline loops: CDR1 MNHEY, CDR2 SVGEGT. The CDR3 extends over 14 amino acids. The CDR3: CASSSLQFNSPLHF. The CDR3 DNA reads as TGTGCCAGCAGTTCGCTACAGTTTAATTCACCCCTCCACTTT.

V is TRBV6-5 and J is TRBJ1-2; D not resolved. V was cut by 6 bases and J by 10 bases, with 12 bases left in between. The CDR3 loop spans 11 amino acids. Per germline, CDR1 MNHEY and CDR2 SVGAGI. CDR3 amino acids: CASSPYPDYTF. The CDR3 bases are TGTGCCAGCAGCCCCTACCCTGACTACACCTTC.

J is TRBJ1-2 and V is TRBV5-6, with no clear D. Trimming left V 0 bases short and J 8 bases short, with 14 bases between. The CDR3 has 14 amino acids. Germline lookup yields CDR1 SGHDT and CDR2 YYEEEE. In DNA form, the CDR3 reads TGTGCCAGCAGCTTGGGGGAACCGGGAGACGGCTACACCTTC. Amino acid sequence: CASSLGEPGDGYTF.

A few counts support this clone. DNA of the CDR3: TGTGCCAGCAGCTTAGAGGGTCCCAGGGTTTACACCGGGGAGCTGTTTTTT. Its protein product is CASSLEGPRVYTGELFF. The genes are TRBV11-2 and TRBJ2-2; D possibly corresponds to TRBD1 (5 bases). The V gene's germline CDR1 is SGHAT and CDR2 FQNNGV. The V gene lost 0 bases and the J gene lost 3 bases, with 14 bases spanning the gap. The CDR3 is 17 residues long.

The chain joins TRBV3-1 (or the pseudogene TRBV3-2) to TRBJ1-6; D remains ambiguous. The CDR3 runs 14 residues. Trimming left V 3 bases short and J 10 bases short, with 13 bases between. Per the germline V gene, CDR1 is LGHDT and CDR2 is YNNKEL (reference sequence). The CDR3 spells CASSQRRAGSPLHF. For the CDR3, the DNA is TGTGCCAGCAGCCAGAGACGGGCGGGGTCACCCCTCCACTTT.

The chain links TRBV9 to TRBJ2-7; 7 bases match TRBD2. The germline V gene has CDR1 SGDLS and CDR2 YYNGEE. The V and J ends lost 1 base and 5 bases, in that order; junction bases with no gene match: 6. This CDR3 contains 14 residues. CDR3 protein: CASSVNSGGNEQYF. The CDR3 nucleotides read TGTGCCAGCAGCGTAAATTCCGGGGGGAACGAGCAGTACTTC.